The 26 T cell receptor beta chains below come from one sample, sequenced in a study of T cell responses to AZD1222 COVID-19 vaccine. Clones were sequenced by immunoSEQ multiplex PCR, and TCRdb holds only the in-frame ones, with some missing. This table has about 140,000 clones, less than 95% appearing once. The input for sequencing was peripheral blood, taken on day 0 of AZD1222 vaccination. All receptors come from an adult in good health.

The V and J genes are TRBV5-6 and TRBJ2-7; D unresolved. Germline loops: CDR1 SGHDT, CDR2 YYEEEE. The CDR3 contains 15 residues. V lost 7 bases to trimming and J lost 3 bases, with 20 bases between them. The CDR3 DNA sequence: TGTGCCAGCTCTGAACTCGTTAAGATGGGCTACGAGCAGTACTTC. It encodes CASSELVKMGYEQYF.

V gene TRBV7-2 combines with J gene TRBJ1-2; D gene unclear. There are 14 residues in the CDR3. V was cut by 1 base and J by 4 bases, with 10 bases left in between. Germline CDR1 reads SGHTA; CDR2 reads FQGNSA. CDR3 loop: CASSLGRELYGYTF. CDR3 DNA: TGTGCCAGCAGCTTAGGACGGGAACTCTATGGCTACACCTTC.

V usage is TRBV10-3 and J usage is TRBJ2-1, with D possibly TRBD1 on 6 matching bases. This CDR3 region has 17 residues. Per the germline V gene, CDR1 is ENHRY and CDR2 is SYGVKD. V lost 6 bases to trimming and J lost 4 bases, with 22 bases between them. CDR3 sequence reads: CAIRGVQQGRTYNEQFF. For the CDR3, the DNA is TGTGCCATCAGAGGGGTACAACAGGGTAGGACTTACAATGAGCAGTTCTTC.

The rearrangement uses TRBV19 and TRBJ1-2, with D possibly being TRBD1 (6 bases). The CDR3 has 13 residues. With 6 bases removed from V and 4 bases from J, the gap between germline ends came to 12 bases. Germline assignment: CDR1 LNHDA and CDR2 SQIVND (reference sequence). CDR3 nucleotide sequence: TGTGCCAGTAGATGGGGCAGGGGCTATGGCTACACCTTC. Translation gives CASRWGRGYGYTF.

The CDR3 bases are TGTGCCAGCATGGGCAGGATTAACACTGAAGCTTTCTTT. Protein sequence: CASMGRINTEAFF. The V and J genes are TRBV27 and TRBJ1-1; no definite D call. The CDR3 contains 13 residues. Per germline, CDR1 MNHEY and CDR2 SMNVEV (reference sequence). V lost 7 bases to trimming and J lost 2 bases, with 11 bases between them.

This sequence joins TRBV7-3 and TRBJ1-1; a possible D gene is TRBD1 (6 bases). The CDR3 is made up of 14 amino acids. Germline V gives CDR1 SGHTA, CDR2 FQGTGA. Trimming removed 1 base at V and 5 bases at J, with 11 bases between. CDR3 DNA: TGTGCCAGCAGCTTAATACAGGGAAGTACTGAAGCTTTCTTT. This gives the protein CASSLIQGSTEAFF.

The genes are TRBV12-3 or TRBV12-4 and TRBJ2-1; D gene unclear. This CDR3 region has 12 residues. V was clipped by 3 bases and J by 6 bases, with 6 bases between them. The CDR3 DNA reads TGTGCCAGCAGTTTCATCCTCAATGAGCAGTTCTTC. Its protein is CASSFILNEQFF.

The J gene is TRBJ1-4, the V gene TRBV29-1; a possible D gene is TRBD1 (6 bases). Trimming pared 6 bases from V and 5 bases from J, leaving 10 bases between. Germline loops: CDR1 SQVTM, CDR2 ANQGSEA. The CDR3 runs to 12 residues. CDR3 nucleotides: TGCAGCGTGGGACACGTAAATGAAAAACTGTTTTTT. Translating gives CSVGHVNEKLFF.

DNA for the CDR3: TGTGCCAGCAGTTACGGGAGGGGGCGGTCCTACGAGCAGTACTTC. Protein: CASSYGRGRSYEQYF. V gene TRBV6-5 combines with J gene TRBJ2-7, with D tentatively TRBD1 or TRBD2 (7 bases each). The ends were cut back, 2 bases at V and 1 base at J, with 12 bases in the middle. Germline V gene lookup returns CDR1 MNHEY and CDR2 SVGAGI. CDR3 length: 15 amino acids.

This chain joins TRBV6-2 or TRBV6-3 and TRBJ1-2; D may be TRBD1 (6 bases). The germline CDR1 and CDR2 sequences are MNHEY and SVGEGT. Trimming removed 5 bases at V and 4 bases at J, with 23 bases between. CDR3 length equals 17 residues. The CDR3 nucleotides read TGTGCCAGCAGTCAGCTCCGGAGTCGGGGGCTAGCCTATGGCTACACCTTC. Translation: CASSQLRSRGLAYGYTF.

The chain uses TRBV7-8 and TRBJ1-3, with D unclear. The CDR3 consists of 15 residues. CDR1 is SGHVS and CDR2 is FQNEAQ in the germline V gene. The V gene lost 2 bases and the J gene lost 1 base, with 9 bases spanning the gap. The CDR3 DNA reads as TGTGCCAGCAGCTTATCCGGAGGATCTGGAAACACCATATATTTT. Translation gives CASSLSGGSGNTIYF. Full variable domain (rest looked up from reference TRBV7-8 and TRBJ1-3): GAGVSQSPRYKVAKRGQDVALRCDPISGHVSLFWYQQALGQGPEFLTYFQNEAQLDKSGLPSDRFFAERPEGSVSTLKIQRTQQEDSAVYLCASSLSGGSGNTIYFGEGSWLTVV.

The rearrangement links TRBV7-9 to TRBJ1-1, with unresolved D. The V end lost 1 base, the J end lost 4 bases, and 16 bases lay between the germline ends. Germline CDR1 SEHNR, CDR2 FQNEAQ (reference sequence). The CDR3 is 16 residues long. The CDR3 nucleotides are TGTGCCAGCAGCTTAGATACCGTCCGGGCAGGCACTGAAGCTTTCTTT. Translating it yields CASSLDTVRAGTEAFF. Looking up the rest from reference TRBV7-9 and TRBJ1-1 gives the full variable domain: DTGVSQNPRHKITKRGQNVTFRCDPISEHNRLYWYRQTLGQGPEFLTYFQNEAQLEKSRLLSDRFSAERPKGSFSTLEIQRTEQGDSAMYLCASSLDTVRAGTEAFFGQGTRLTVV.

The chain uses TRBV7-9 and TRBJ1-4; no definite D call. This CDR3 contains 11 residues. Germline assignment: CDR1 SEHNR and CDR2 FQNEAQ (reference sequence). V dropped 3 bases and J dropped 7 bases, with 3 bases sitting between them. CDR3: CASSFGEKLFF. The CDR3 region has the DNA TGTGCCAGCAGCTTTGGTGAAAAACTGTTTTTT.

The chain joins TRBV19 to TRBJ1-2; possible D gene TRBD1, 5 bases. The CDR3 length is 12 residues. The germline V gene encodes CDR1 LNHDA and CDR2 SQIVND (reference sequence). V gave up 5 bases and J gave up 4 bases, with 8 bases separating them. The CDR3 DNA reads TGTGCCAGTAGTGAGGACACCTATGGCTACACCTTC. This codes for CASSEDTYGYTF.

Only a few counts were recorded for this clone. The gene calls are TRBV25-1 and TRBJ1-2; perhaps TRBD1 as D (6 bases). Germline values: CDR1 MGHDK, CDR2 SYGVNS. Trimming took off 4 bases at V and 2 bases at J, with 14 bases between the two ends. The CDR3 length is 15 residues. In DNA, the CDR3 is TGTGCCAGCAGTGTGACAGGCAGGGAAAACTATGGCTACACCTTC. This gives the protein CASSVTGRENYGYTF.

This clone occurred once. V is TRBV10-3 and J is TRBJ1-5; D is unresolved. V lost 2 bases, J lost 12 bases, and 11 bases lay in between. CDR3 length: 12 amino acids. The V gene's germline CDR1 is ENHRY and CDR2 SYGVKD. The CDR3 nucleotides are TGTGCCATCAGTGAGGAGAATACAATCCAGCATTTT. Protein sequence: CAISEENTIQHF.

The V call is TRBV5-4, the J call TRBJ1-6; D gene unclear. Germline CDR1 SGHNT, CDR2 YYREEE (reference sequence). The CDR3 is 14 amino acids. Trimming pared 1 base from V and 0 bases from J, leaving 2 bases between. The CDR3 spells CASSLSSYNSPLHF. CDR3 DNA: TGTGCCAGCAGCTTGAGCTCCTATAATTCACCCCTCCACTTT.

Worth noting for this clone: Germline and junction disagree at one end, which may indicate a read error. The rearrangement joins TRBV7-7 to TRBJ2-7, with TRBD2 as a possible D gene (5 bases). In germline, CDR1 is SSHAT, CDR2 FNYEAQ (reference sequence). There are 12 residues in the CDR3. The CDR3: CASSLVRDEQYF. Written as DNA, the CDR3 is TGTGCTAGCAGCTTAGTGCGGGACGAGCAGTACTTC.

This clone has only one observation. The rearrangement joins TRBV30 to TRBJ2-4, with TRBD1 matching over 7 bases. CDR1 and CDR2 (germline): GTSNPN, SVGIG (reference sequence). V was clipped by 3 bases and J by 3 bases; unmatched bases: 14. This CDR3 is built from 17 residues. The CDR3 sequence is CAWRDWRQGRSKNIQYF. CDR3 nucleotide sequence: TGTGCCTGGAGAGACTGGAGACAGGGCAGAAGCAAAAACATTCAGTACTTC. Together with reference TRBV30 and TRBJ2-4, the CDR3 gives the full variable domain: SQTIHQWPATLVQPVGSPLSLECTVEGTSNPNLYWYRQAAGRGLQLLFYSVGIGQISSEVPQNLSASRPQDRQFILSSKKLLLSDSGFYLCAWRDWRQGRSKNIQYFGAGTRLSVL.

The chain joins TRBV6-5 to TRBJ2-3; D unclear. Germline loops: CDR1 MNHEY, CDR2 SVGAGI. This CDR3 spans 14 amino acids. V was shortened by 7 bases and J by 2 bases, with 13 bases between the two germline ends. The CDR3 region is CASTGPTNTDTQYF. DNA for the CDR3: TGTGCCAGCACCGGACCTACCAACACAGATACGCAGTATTTT.

The chain links TRBV18 to TRBJ1-1; D gene unclear. Per germline, CDR1 KGHSH and CDR2 LQKENI. This CDR3 region has 15 residues. The V gene lost 3 bases and the J gene lost 0 bases, with 11 bases spanning the gap. Here the CDR3 DNA reads TGTGCCAGCTCACCTAGTGGACTAATGAACACTGAAGCTTTCTTT. Protein sequence: CASSPSGLMNTEAFF.

The chain uses TRBV21-1 and TRBJ2-3; no check of the table's D call, TRBD2, against the DNA was made. TRBV21-1 is classified as a pseudogene. The CDR3 length is 17 residues. CDR3 loop: CASSKKWGLYSTDTQYF. The CDR3 coding sequence is TGTGCCAGCAGCAAAAAATGGGGACTCTATAGCACAGATACGCAGTATTTT.

The V gene is TRBV24-1, the J gene TRBJ1-1; D is unclear. Germline CDR1 KGHDR, CDR2 SFDVKD. There are 10 residues in the CDR3. Between the trimmed V and J ends, which lost 10 bases and 3 bases, there was a span of 5 bases. The CDR3 loop reads CATEYTEAFF. The CDR3 DNA sequence: TGTGCCACTGAATACACTGAAGCTTTCTTT.

The V gene is TRBV7-2, the J gene TRBJ2-1; D is ambiguous. Trimming left V 2 bases short and J 10 bases short, with 6 bases between. Germline CDR1 SGHTA, CDR2 FQGNSA. This CDR3 comprises 11 residues. CDR3 nucleotides: TGTGCCAGCAGCTTATCGTTGGAGCAGTTCTTC. As protein: CASSLSLEQFF.

The chain employs TRBV9 and TRBJ2-3, with TRBD2 matching over 7 bases. CDR1 and CDR2 from the germline V gene are SGDLS and YYNGEE. Trimming removed 5 bases from V and 1 base from J; junction bases left unmatched: 7. The CDR3 has 15 residues. The DNA for the CDR3 is TGTGCCAGCAGTGAAGGGGCGGGGGGCACAGATACGCAGTATTTT. Translated: CASSEGAGGTDTQYF.

This chain uses TRBV29-1 with TRBJ1-4; no firm D call. The CDR3 loop spans 13 amino acids. V was trimmed by 5 bases and J by 2 bases, leaving 9 bases between them. The germline V gene encodes CDR1 SQVTM and CDR2 ANQGSEA. CDR3 nucleotide sequence: TGCAGCGTTTTGAGGAGGACTAATGAAAAACTGTTTTTT. It yields the protein CSVLRRTNEKLFF.